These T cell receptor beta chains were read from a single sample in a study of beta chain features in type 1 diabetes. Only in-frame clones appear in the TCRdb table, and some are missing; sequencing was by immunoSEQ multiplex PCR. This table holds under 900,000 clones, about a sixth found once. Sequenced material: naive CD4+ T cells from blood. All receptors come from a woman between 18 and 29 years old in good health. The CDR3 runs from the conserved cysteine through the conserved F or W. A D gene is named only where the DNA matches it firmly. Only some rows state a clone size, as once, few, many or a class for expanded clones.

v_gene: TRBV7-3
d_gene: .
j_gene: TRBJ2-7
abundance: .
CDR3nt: TGTGCCAGCAGCTTAGGCGCTTCGAGTTCCTACGAGCAGTACTTC
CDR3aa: CASSLGASSSYEQYF

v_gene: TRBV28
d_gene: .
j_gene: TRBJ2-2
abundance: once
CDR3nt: TGTGCCAGCAGTTGGGGGACACCCGTCGGGGAGCTGTTTTTT
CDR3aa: CASSWGTPVGELFF

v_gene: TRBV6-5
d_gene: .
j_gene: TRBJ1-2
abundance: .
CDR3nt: TGTGCCAGCAGCCCCCGTGGGGTTAGTGGCTACACCTTC
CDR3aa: CASSPRGVSGYTF

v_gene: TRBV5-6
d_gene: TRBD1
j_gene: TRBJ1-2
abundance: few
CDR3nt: TGTGCCAGCAGCACACAGGGGGCTGGTAACTATGGCTACACCTTC
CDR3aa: CASSTQGAGNYGYTF

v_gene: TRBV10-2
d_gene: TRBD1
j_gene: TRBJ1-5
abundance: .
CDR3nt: TGCGCCAGCAGTGAGGGAATACGAGGGACAGGGAAAGATCAGCCCCAGCATTTT
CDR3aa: CASSEGIRGTGKDQPQHF

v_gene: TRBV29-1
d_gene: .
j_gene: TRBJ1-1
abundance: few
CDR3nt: TGCAGCGTTGAACAGCTGAACACTGAAGCTTTCTTT
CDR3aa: CSVEQLNTEAFF

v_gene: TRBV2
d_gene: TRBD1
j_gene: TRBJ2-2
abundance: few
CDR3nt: TGTGCCAGCAGTGAAGTTACAGGGGCATCCGGGGAGCTGTTTTTT
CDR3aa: CASSEVTGASGELFF

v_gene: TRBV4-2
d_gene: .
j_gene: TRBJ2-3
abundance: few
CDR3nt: TGTGCCAGCAGCCAAGCCCAGCCCAGCACAGATACGCAGTATTTT
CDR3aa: CASSQAQPSTDTQYF

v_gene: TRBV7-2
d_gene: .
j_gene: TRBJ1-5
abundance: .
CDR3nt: TGTGCCAGCAGCTTAGTCGGGGGGCCGGATCAGCCCCAGCATTTT
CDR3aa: CASSLVGGPDQPQHF

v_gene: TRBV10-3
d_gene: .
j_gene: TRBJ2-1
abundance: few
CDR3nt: TGTGCCATCAGTGGGGAAGGCGGTGAGCAGTTCTTC
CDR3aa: CAISGEGGEQFF

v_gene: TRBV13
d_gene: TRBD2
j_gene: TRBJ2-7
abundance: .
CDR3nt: TGTGCCAGCAGCTCGCCCGCCCTAGCGGGAGGGCTCTATGGGAACGAGCAGTACTTC
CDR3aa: CASSSPALAGGLYGNEQYF

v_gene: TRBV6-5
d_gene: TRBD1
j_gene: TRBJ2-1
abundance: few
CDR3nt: TGTGCCAGCAGTTACCGGGACAGGAACAATGAGCAGTTCTTC
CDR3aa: CASSYRDRNNEQFF

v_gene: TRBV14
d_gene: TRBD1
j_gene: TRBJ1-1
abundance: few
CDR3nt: TGTGCCAGCAGCAAGACAGGGGGCACTGAAGCTTTCTTT
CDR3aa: CASSKTGGTEAFF

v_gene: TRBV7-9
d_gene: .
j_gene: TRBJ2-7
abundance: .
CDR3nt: TGTGCCAGCAGCCCGACTAGTGGGTCCTACGAGCAGTACTTC
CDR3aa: CASSPTSGSYEQYF

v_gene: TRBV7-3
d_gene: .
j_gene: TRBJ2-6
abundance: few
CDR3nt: TGTGCCAGCAGCGTAACTAAAACCTCTGGGGCCAACGTCCTGACTTTC
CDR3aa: CASSVTKTSGANVLTF

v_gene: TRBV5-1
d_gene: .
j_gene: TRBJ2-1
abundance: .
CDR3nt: TGCGCCAGCAGATTAGCGGCGGGACCAAACAATGAGCAGTTCTTC
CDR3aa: CASRLAAGPNNEQFF

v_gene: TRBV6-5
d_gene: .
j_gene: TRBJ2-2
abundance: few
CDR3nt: TGTGCCAGCAGTTACTCTCCAGGCGGGGAGCTGTTTTTT
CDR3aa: CASSYSPGGELFF

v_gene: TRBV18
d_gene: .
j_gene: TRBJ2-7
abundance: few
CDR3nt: TGTGCCAGCTCACCACGATCGGCTGGGGAGCAGTACTTC
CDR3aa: CASSPRSAGEQYF

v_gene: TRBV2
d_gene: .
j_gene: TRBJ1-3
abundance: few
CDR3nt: TGTGCCAGCAGTGAGAATGGGACTCCCTCTGGAAACACCATATATTTT
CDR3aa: CASSENGTPSGNTIYF

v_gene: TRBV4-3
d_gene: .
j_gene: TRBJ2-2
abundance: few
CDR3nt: TGCGCCAGCAGCACCCAGGCGCTGGCGGGGACCCCGATCGACACCGGGGAGCTGTTTTTT
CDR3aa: CASSTQALAGTPIDTGELFF

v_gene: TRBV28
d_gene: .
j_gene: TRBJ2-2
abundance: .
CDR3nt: TGTGCCAGCAGTCGGGAGGACAGAAGGACCGGGGAGCTGTTTTTT
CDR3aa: CASSREDRRTGELFF

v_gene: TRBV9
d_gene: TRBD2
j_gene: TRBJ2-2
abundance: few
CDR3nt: TGTGCCAGCAGCAGAATGGGACTAGCGGGAGGAAGGGTCGGGGAGCTGTTTTTT
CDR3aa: CASSRMGLAGGRVGELFF

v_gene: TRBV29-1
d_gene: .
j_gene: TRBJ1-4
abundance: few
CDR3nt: TGCAGCGCCGTCGCCTCATCGGTAGCAACTAATGAAAAACTGTTTTTT
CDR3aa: CSAVASSVATNEKLFF

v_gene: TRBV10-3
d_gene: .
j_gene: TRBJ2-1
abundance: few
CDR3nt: TGTGCCAGTCAGGGAATGTTGAATGAGCAGTTCTTC
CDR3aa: CASQGMLNEQFF

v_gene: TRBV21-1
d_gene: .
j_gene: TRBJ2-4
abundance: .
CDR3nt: TGTGCCAGCAGCAAACCGACGGGGATTCCCCCCAAAAACATTCAGTACTTC
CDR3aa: CASSKPTGIPPKNIQYF

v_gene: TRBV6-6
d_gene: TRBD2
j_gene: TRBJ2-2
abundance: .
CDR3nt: TGTGCCAGCAGTTACGGGACTAGCGGGCTCGGGGAGCTGTTTTTT
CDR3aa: CASSYGTSGLGELFF

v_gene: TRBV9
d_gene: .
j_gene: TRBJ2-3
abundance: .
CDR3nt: TGTGCCAGCAGCGGAGGGGACACAGATACGCAGTATTTT
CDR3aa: CASSGGDTDTQYF

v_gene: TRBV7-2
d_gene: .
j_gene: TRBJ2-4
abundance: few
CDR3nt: TGTGCCAGCAGCTTGGACAGATTAAACATTCAGTACTTC
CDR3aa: CASSLDRLNIQYF

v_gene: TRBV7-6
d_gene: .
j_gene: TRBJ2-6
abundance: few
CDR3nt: TGTGCCAGCAGCCAAATTTCGGCTGCTGGGGCCAACGTCCTGACTTTC
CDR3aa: CASSQISAAGANVLTF

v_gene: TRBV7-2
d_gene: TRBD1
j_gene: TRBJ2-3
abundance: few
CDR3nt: TGTGCCAGCAGCTTCAGGACAGGGCGGATGGCGCGTACGCAGTATTTT
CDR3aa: CASSFRTGRMARTQYF

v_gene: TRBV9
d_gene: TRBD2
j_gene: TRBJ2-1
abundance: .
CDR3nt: TGTGCCAGCAGGAGATTGGGGCTAGCGGGAGATGAGCAGTTCTTC
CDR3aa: CASRRLGLAGDEQFF

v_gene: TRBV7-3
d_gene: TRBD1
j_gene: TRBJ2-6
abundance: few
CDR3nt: TGTGCCAGCAGCTTGACAGGGGGCGCTGGGGCCAACGTCCTGACTTTC
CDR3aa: CASSLTGGAGANVLTF

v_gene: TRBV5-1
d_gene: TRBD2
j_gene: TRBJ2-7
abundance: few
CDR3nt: TGCGCCAGCAGGAGCGCTAGCGGGACGATGAACTACGAGCAGTACTTC
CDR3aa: CASRSASGTMNYEQYF

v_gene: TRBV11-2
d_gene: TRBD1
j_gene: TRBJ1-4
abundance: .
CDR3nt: TGTGCCAGCAGCTTAAACAGGGGCGGTGAAAAACTGTTTTTT
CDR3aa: CASSLNRGGEKLFF

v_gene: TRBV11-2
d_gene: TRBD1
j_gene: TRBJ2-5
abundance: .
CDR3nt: TGTGCCAGCAGCTATACAGCGGGGACAGGGGGGGACACCCAGTACTTC
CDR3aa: CASSYTAGTGGDTQYF

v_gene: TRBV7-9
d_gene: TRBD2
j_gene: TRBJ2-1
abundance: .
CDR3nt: TGTGCCAGCAGCTTATTGGGACTAGCAAACAATGAGCAGTTCTTC
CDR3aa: CASSLLGLANNEQFF

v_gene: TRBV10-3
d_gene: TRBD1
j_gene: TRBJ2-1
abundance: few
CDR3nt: TGTGCCATCAGTGAGTCGGTGACAGGGGGCAAATCGGGGTTCTTC
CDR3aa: CAISESVTGGKSGFF

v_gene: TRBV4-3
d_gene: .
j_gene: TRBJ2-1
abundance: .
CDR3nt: TGCGCCAGCAGCCGACAGTTCCACAATGAGCAGTTCTTC
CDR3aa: CASSRQFHNEQFF

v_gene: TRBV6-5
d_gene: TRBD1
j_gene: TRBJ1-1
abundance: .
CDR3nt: TGTGCCAGCAGGGGACAGCCGAACACTGAAGCTTTCTTT
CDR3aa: CASRGQPNTEAFF

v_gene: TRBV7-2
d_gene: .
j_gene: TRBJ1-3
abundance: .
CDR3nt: TGTGCCAGCAGCTTAGGGAGAGGTGGAAACACCATATATTTT
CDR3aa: CASSLGRGGNTIYF

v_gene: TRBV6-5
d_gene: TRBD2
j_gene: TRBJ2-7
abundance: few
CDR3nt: TGTGCCAGCAGTTACGGCGGGACTAGCGGGAGTTATGAGCAGTACTTC
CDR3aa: CASSYGGTSGSYEQYF

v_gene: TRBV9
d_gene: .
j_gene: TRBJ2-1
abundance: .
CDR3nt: TGTGCCAGCAGCGTAGCCCCTGCCCAGCTAGTCTACAATGAGCAGTTCTTC
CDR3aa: CASSVAPAQLVYNEQFF

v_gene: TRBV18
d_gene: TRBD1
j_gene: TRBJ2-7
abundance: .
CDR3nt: TGTGCCAGCTCACCCTCACCGGGGACAGGGCCCCCCTACGAGCAGTACTTC
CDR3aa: CASSPSPGTGPPYEQYF